These 28 T cell receptor beta chains share one sample of origin, sequenced in a study of cytomegalovirus exposure and HLA in healthy donors. A multiplex PCR was run with 60 Vbeta primers and 13 Jbeta primers. Measured with immunoSEQ multiplex PCR; TCRdb has only the in-frame clones, and not every one. The data show 150,000 or so clones, about 65% seen once. The material sequenced was PBMCs. These receptors all stem from a girl aged 5 to 17 in good health and CMV-seronegative.

The chain combines TRBV9 with TRBJ2-3; TRBD2 matches at 10 bases. The germline gives CDR1 SGDLS, CDR2 YYNGEE. Germline trimming cut 4 bases from V and 0 bases from J; bases unmatched to any gene: 8. The CDR3 length is 17 residues. As DNA, the CDR3 is TGTGCCAGCAGCAGCGGGGGGGCGGGGACTAGCACAGATACGCAGTATTTT. Translating it yields CASSSGGAGTSTDTQYF.

This clone occurred a few times. The rearrangement links TRBV4-1 to TRBJ1-4; TRBD1 is a possible D gene (6 bases). Germline lookup yields CDR1 MGHRA and CDR2 YSYEKL. The V end was cut by 4 bases, the J end by 0 bases, with 9 bases between. The CDR3 is 15 amino acids. CDR3 in amino acids: CASSLRTATNEKLFF. Written as DNA, the CDR3 is TGCGCCAGCAGCCTACGGACAGCAACTAATGAAAAACTGTTTTTT.

The chain employs TRBV12-5 and TRBJ2-1, with a weak D call TRBD1 (6 bases). The V end lost 9 bases, the J end lost 6 bases, and 9 bases lay between the germline ends. CDR1 and CDR2 (germline): LGHNT, FRNRAP. The CDR3 is 11 amino acids. The CDR3 loop is CASRGGNEQFF. The CDR3, as DNA: TGTGCTAGCCGAGGGGGCAATGAGCAGTTCTTC. The full variable domain, completed using reference TRBV12-5 and TRBJ2-1, is DARVTQTPRHKVTEMGQEVTMRCQPILGHNTVFWYRQTMMQGLELLAYFRNRAPLDDSGMPKDRFSAEMPDATLATLKIQPSEPRDSAVYFCASRGGNEQFFGPGTRLTVL.

This chain uses TRBV11-2 with TRBJ2-2, with D possibly being TRBD2 (5 bases). Germline CDR1 reads SGHAT; CDR2 reads FQNNGV. CDR3 length: 17 amino acids. With 7 bases removed from V and 3 bases from J, the gap between germline ends came to 21 bases. The CDR3 is CASKRVRVKKDTGELFF. In DNA, the CDR3 is TGTGCCAGCAAGAGGGTCCGGGTTAAGAAGGACACCGGGGAGCTGTTTTTT.

This clone was found a few times. CDR3 sequence (DNA): TGTGCCAGCTCTATCCGATCAGGTGCAGGGGCACCCCAGCATTTT. Protein product: CASSIRSGAGAPQHF. The V gene is TRBV6-1, the J gene TRBJ1-5; TRBD1 might be the D (6 bases). Trimming left V 8 bases short and J 10 bases short, with 24 bases between. The germline V gene has CDR1 MNHNS and CDR2 SASEGT. The CDR3 covers 15 residues.

This chain connects TRBV2 to TRBJ2-2; 7 positions match TRBD2. The trim removed 0 bases at V and 5 bases at J, leaving 6 bases unmatched. Germline V gene sequence: CDR1 SNHLY, CDR2 FYNNEI. There are 16 residues in the CDR3. DNA for the CDR3: TGTGCCAGCAGTGAAGCGGGGCGGGGGTTAACCGGGGAGCTGTTTTTT. It is translated as CASSEAGRGLTGELFF.

This clone showed up just a few times. The chain is built from TRBV7-2 and TRBJ2-1, with D possibly matching TRBD1 (5 bases). Germline values: CDR1 SGHTA, CDR2 FQGNSA. The CDR3 length is 11 residues. V lost 5 bases, J lost 9 bases, and 8 bases lay in between. The CDR3 DNA reads TGTGCCAGCAGCCAAAGGGGTGAGCAGTTCTTC. Protein sequence: CASSQRGEQFF. The variable domain in full, with the rest retrieved from reference TRBV7-2 and TRBJ2-1, is GAGVSQSPSNKVTEKGKDVELRCDPISGHTALYWYRQSLGQGLEFLIYFQGNSAPDKSGLPSDRFSAERTGGSVSTLTIQRTQQEDSAVYLCASSQRGEQFFGPGTRLTVL.

This CDR3 is CASSIAGGEGNEQFF. The CDR3, as DNA: TGTGCCAGTAGTATAGCGGGGGGCGAAGGGAATGAGCAGTTCTTC. The rearrangement joins TRBV19 to TRBJ2-1; D is perhaps TRBD2 (7 bases). The germline V and J ends were trimmed by 1 base and 7 bases, with 14 bases remaining between them. This CDR3 spans 15 amino acids. CDR1 and CDR2 from the germline V gene are LNHDA and SQIVND (reference sequence).

This chain joins TRBV10-3 and TRBJ1-2; D gene unclear. CDR1 ENHRY and CDR2 SYGVKD come from the germline V gene. V dropped 3 bases and J dropped 8 bases, with 10 bases sitting between them. The CDR3 is 12 residues long. CDR3 sequence: CAISEGGKGYTF. In nucleotides, the CDR3 is TGTGCCATCAGTGAAGGCGGCAAGGGCTACACCTTC.

As for this clone: Since the CDR3 does not end with the conserved phenylalanine or tryptophan, this likely comes from a read error. V usage is TRBV25-1 and J usage is TRBJ1-1, with 7 bases fitting TRBD1. With V trimmed by 6 bases and J by 8 bases, 6 bases remained unmatched. The CDR3 totals 12 residues. Germline assignment: CDR1 MGHDK and CDR2 SYGVNS. In nucleotides, the CDR3 is TGTGCCAGCAGCGGGCAGGGGGGCGAAGCTTTCCTT. Translation: CASSGQGGEAFL.

This clone turned up a few times. This chain uses TRBV9 with TRBJ2-2; the D is unclear. The CDR3 contains 15 residues. Trimming removed 1 base from V and 5 bases from J, with 12 bases in between. Looked up from germline, CDR1 is SGDLS and CDR2 is YYNGEE. DNA for the CDR3: TGTGCCAGCAGCGTAATCCCCGGTAAAACCGGGGAGCTGTTTTTT. Translating it yields CASSVIPGKTGELFF. Full variable domain (rest looked up from reference TRBV9 and TRBJ2-2): DSGVTQTPKHLITATGQRVTLRCSPRSGDLSVYWYQQSLDQGLQFLIQYYNGEERAKGNILERFSAQQFPDLHSELNLSSLELGDSALYFCASSVIPGKTGELFFGEGSRLTVL.

This clone showed up just a few times. This chain connects TRBV4-1 to TRBJ2-1, with 7 bases lining up with TRBD2. CDR1 is MGHRA and CDR2 is YSYEKL in the germline V gene. The CDR3 covers 16 residues. V was pared by 3 bases and J by 3 bases, with 8 bases of the junction left unmatched. The CDR3 region has the DNA TGCGCCAGCAGCCATCAGCGGGGCGGTGGCTACAATGAGCAGTTCTTC. Translated, it gives CASSHQRGGGYNEQFF.

This clone has only a few counts. V and J are TRBV25-1 and TRBJ1-1; possible D gene TRBD1, 5 bases. V lost 7 bases, J lost 6 bases, and 18 bases lay in between. There are 14 residues in the CDR3. CDR1 and CDR2 from the germline V gene are MGHDK and SYGVNS. CDR3 DNA sequence: TGTGCCAGCAAATCGACAGAGATTCTGGCTGAAGCTTTCTTT. It encodes CASKSTEILAEAFF. Based on the CDR3 plus reference TRBV25-1 and TRBJ1-1, the full variable domain is EADIYQTPRYLVIGTGKKITLECSQTMGHDKMYWYQQDPGMELHLIHYSYGVNSTEKGDLSSESTVSRIRTEHFPLTLESARPSHTSQYLCASKSTEILAEAFFGQGTRLTVV.

This clone was counted once. CDR3 sequence: CASSLARGANEKLFF. In nucleotides, the CDR3 is TGTGCCAGCAGCTTGGCCCGGGGGGCGAACGAAAAACTGTTTTTT. The rearrangement joins TRBV5-8 to TRBJ1-4; TRBD1 might be the D (6 bases). Germline V gene sequence: CDR1 SGHTS, CDR2 YDEGEE. Deletions cut 0 bases from V and 8 bases from J, with 14 bases between. The CDR3 extends over 15 amino acids.

V gene TRBV15 combines with J gene TRBJ2-7, with D unclear. CDR3 length: 14 amino acids. V shed 0 bases and J shed 2 bases, with 8 bases lying between them. Germline V gene data show CDR1 as LNHNV and CDR2 as YYDKDF (reference sequence). Written as DNA, the CDR3 is TGTGCCACCAGCAGAGATAGGCAGGCCTACGAGCAGTACTTC. Protein sequence: CATSRDRQAYEQYF.

This sequence joins TRBV19 and TRBJ1-2, with D hard to call. Trimming cost V 0 bases and J 4 bases, with 6 bases left between them. This CDR3 comprises 13 residues. CDR1 and CDR2 from the germline V gene are LNHDA and SQIVND (reference sequence). CDR3 amino acids: CASSIDGPYGYTF. DNA for the CDR3: TGTGCCAGTAGTATAGATGGGCCCTATGGCTACACCTTC.

The table lists this clone with a few counts. Here the CDR3 reads CASSSWTGATNEKLFF. For the CDR3, the DNA is TGTGCCAGCAGTTCTTGGACAGGCGCAACTAATGAAAAACTGTTTTTT. This chain connects TRBV27 to TRBJ1-4; 7 bases match TRBD1. The CDR3 contains 16 residues. Per germline, CDR1 MNHEY and CDR2 SMNVEV (reference sequence). J gave up 0 bases and V 4 bases, and 5 bases lay outside the gene matches.

The chain couples TRBV6-5 to TRBJ1-5; D is uncertain. V gave up 8 bases and J gave up 10 bases, with 9 bases separating them. Germline V lookup: CDR1 MNHEY, CDR2 SVGAGI. The CDR3 runs 10 residues. The CDR3, as DNA: TGTGCCAGCGGCCCCCGACCCCAGCATTTT. Protein sequence: CASGPRPQHF.

The chain recombines TRBV30 with TRBJ2-7; 7 positions agree with TRBD2. Germline lookup yields CDR1 GTSNPN and CDR2 SVGIG (reference sequence). The CDR3 sequence is 13 residues long. V gave up 0 bases and J gave up 4 bases; unmatched junction bases: 3. CDR3 coding DNA: TGTGCCTGGAGTGTAGGGGAGGGGTACGAGCAGTACTTC. This encodes CAWSVGEGYEQYF.

This clone was seen a single time. V usage is TRBV7-9 and J usage is TRBJ1-2; D possibly corresponds to TRBD1 (5 bases). Germline values: CDR1 SEHNR, CDR2 FQNEAQ (reference sequence). The length of the CDR3 is 15 residues. Trimming left V 2 bases short and J 5 bases short, with 15 bases between. The CDR3 loop reads CASSLLPDTAYGYTF. As DNA, the CDR3 is TGTGCCAGCAGCTTATTACCGGACACGGCTTATGGCTACACCTTC.

This clone was found a few times. This chain links TRBV6-6 with TRBJ1-2, with 10 nucleotides matching TRBD1. V shed 7 bases and J 6 bases; nucleotides not matched to a gene: 5. This CDR3 has 13 residues. Germline CDR1 MNHNY, CDR2 SVGAGI (reference sequence). CDR3: CASIKTGGNGYTF. The CDR3 DNA is TGTGCCAGCATCAAGACAGGGGGCAATGGCTACACCTTC.

The chain is built from TRBV10-3 and TRBJ1-1; D unclear. The CDR3 has 11 residues. Germline V lookup: CDR1 ENHRY, CDR2 SYGVKD. V lost 4 bases to trimming and J lost 10 bases, with 10 bases between them. The CDR3: CAISGRPGAFF. As DNA, the CDR3 is TGTGCCATCAGTGGCCGACCGGGAGCTTTCTTT.

The V gene is TRBV5-1, the J gene TRBJ2-1; D might be TRBD2 (6 bases). The CDR3 runs to 16 residues. The V end was cut by 5 bases, the J end by 6 bases, with 21 bases between. Looked up from germline, CDR1 is SGHRS and CDR2 is YFSETQ. The CDR3 bases are TGCGCCAGCAGTCCATCTTCTAGCGCGGTGGGCAATGAGCAGTTCTTC. Protein product: CASSPSSSAVGNEQFF.

The chain joins TRBV5-8 to TRBJ2-2, with D unresolved. The germline V and J ends were trimmed by 9 bases and 6 bases, with 33 bases remaining between them. Germline lookup yields CDR1 SGHTS and CDR2 YDEGEE. CDR3 length: 19 amino acids. CDR3 nucleotides: TGTGCCACACCTGACATAAACCAAATAACGATGTTGGGCGCCGGGGAGCTGTTTTTT. It codes for CATPDINQITMLGAGELFF.

This chain uses TRBV29-1 with TRBJ1-4; 7 bases are shared with TRBD1. This CDR3 has 13 residues. J gave up 8 bases and V 2 bases, and 5 bases lay outside the gene matches. Germline CDR1 reads SQVTM; CDR2 reads ANQGSEA. The CDR3 nucleotides are TGCAGCGTTGAACGACAGGGTCACGAAAAACTGTTTTTT. This gives the protein CSVERQGHEKLFF.

V is TRBV7-8 and J is TRBJ2-5; TRBD1 matches at 7 bases. V gave up 5 bases and J gave up 4 bases; unmatched junction bases: 7. Germline lookup yields CDR1 SGHVS and CDR2 FQNEAQ. The CDR3 is made up of 14 amino acids. CDR3 nucleotides: TGTGCCAGCAGCGCGGACAGGTTCGGAGAGACCCAGTACTTC. Its protein is CASSADRFGETQYF. The whole variable domain, remainder taken from reference TRBV7-8 and TRBJ2-5, is GAGVSQSPRYKVAKRGQDVALRCDPISGHVSLFWYQQALGQGPEFLTYFQNEAQLDKSGLPSDRFFAERPEGSVSTLKIQRTQQEDSAVYLCASSADRFGETQYFGPGTRLLVL.

The chain uses TRBV5-1 and TRBJ2-7; possible D gene TRBD1, 5 bases. The V and J ends lost 2 bases and 5 bases respectively, with 17 bases between them. Per germline, CDR1 SGHRS and CDR2 YFSETQ. CDR3 length: 15 residues. CDR3 nucleotide sequence: TGCGCCAGCAGCTTAATGGGGCCAGGGCCCAACGAGCAGTACTTC. Amino acids: CASSLMGPGPNEQYF.

The chain employs TRBV4-1 and TRBJ1-1; unclear D gene. CDR1 is MGHRA, CDR2 YSYEKL, per germline. The CDR3 runs to 16 residues. Trimming cost V 0 bases and J 0 bases, with 11 bases left between them. In DNA, the CDR3 is TGCGCCAGCAGCCAAGAATGGAGGACGGTGAACACTGAAGCTTTCTTT. Protein: CASSQEWRTVNTEAFF.